The clone carrying this TCR beta chain has only a few counts. The antigen is undetermined. This specimen comes from a study of blood T cells in healthy people across ages. V was shortened by 2 bases and J by 0 bases, with 11 bases between the two germline ends. The CDR3 contains 16 residues. The germline V gene encodes CDR1 KGHSH and CDR2 LQKENI. General study points: Long-lived and aged donors differed, with more naive CD4+ cells and higher diversity in the long-lived.

A second PCR of 7 to 11 cycles used a sample-barcoded 5' primer and a J-beta primer mix. TCRdb fed the 5' RACE reads into MiXCR, producing one record per CDR3 protein. The sample records fewer than 800,000 distinct CDR3 sequences, more than 40% being singletons. This rearrangement joins TRBV18 to TRBJ2-1; D ambiguous. Input material: blood. The clonotype originates from a woman aged 55-75 years in good health. This chain's CDR3 is CASSPSRGRSYNEQFF. DNA of the CDR3: TGTGCCAGCTCACCATCTCGAGGTCGCTCCTACAATGAGCAGTTCTTC.